This T cell receptor (beta chain) was observed in a study of shared clonotypes between healthy human individuals. Overall study context: Participating donors consisted of a couple of women and a few men aged 18 to 49.

Using immunoSEQ multiplex PCR, the repertoire was profiled, and TCRdb retains in-frame clones only, with some absent. The table includes roughly 2.1 million clones, about 92% detected once. With respect to this clone: Antigen unknown.

General observations from the study: Richness estimates generally favored naive over memory subsets. Some clonotypes were shared by all four sorted-subset donors, while others were not shared. The non-shared ones had lower generation probabilities than the shared ones.

Naive CD8 cells lacked CD45RO and underwent positive selection for CCR7, leaving out terminally differentiated effector memory CD45RA+ cells. Germline V gene data show CDR1 as PRHDT and CDR2 as FYEKMQ (reference sequence). This CDR3 has 12 amino acids. The V end lost 5 bases, the J end lost 4 bases, and 8 bases lay between the germline ends. The rearrangement links TRBV13 to TRBJ2-5; D possibly matches TRBD1 or TRBD2 (5 bases each). This receptor was obtained from a man younger than 30 in good health. Some clones in this sample may be carry-over from other donors' samples. Sequencing input: naive CD8+ T cells from PBMCs. DNA of the CDR3: TGTGCCAGCAGCCAGGGACGAGAGACCCAGTACTTC. Translation: CASSQGRETQYF.